This T cell receptor beta chain was retrieved from a study of T cells in localized non-small cell lung cancer. Points from the study as a whole: Longer survival (overall) was linked to higher T cell density in blood.

Clones were sequenced by immunoSEQ multiplex PCR, and TCRdb holds only the in-frame ones, with some missing. Altogether roughly 89,000 clones are present, approximately 91% being singletons, with the ten largest covering approximately 4%. Points on this clone: Its antigen is undetermined.

Germline V gives CDR1 LNHDA, CDR2 SQIVND (reference sequence). The CDR3 length is 13 residues. Trimming cost V 8 bases and J 4 bases, with 14 bases left between them. Sequencing was performed on PBMCs, taken before any cancer treatment. The V gene is TRBV19, the J gene TRBJ1-1; weak D call: TRBD1 (5 bases). This clonotype was obtained from a woman aged 35-75 years with stage II squamous cell lung carcinoma. The CDR3 DNA sequence: TGTGCCAGTGGCGCCCAGGGAGGCACTGAAGCTTTCTTT. Its protein is CASGAQGGTEAFF.